The 31 T cell receptor beta chains below were found in one sample sequenced in a study of blood T cells in healthy people across ages. Together with a sample-barcoded 5' primer, a J-beta primer mix was included in a second PCR lasting about 6 to 12 cycles. TCRdb fed the 5' RACE reads into MiXCR, producing one record per CDR3 protein. The table lists more than 700,000 distinct CDR3 sequences, about half of them singletons. Sequences were obtained from blood. The receptor set was obtained from an older man in good health.

This clonotype was recorded at least ten times. The gene calls are TRBV7-2 and TRBJ2-7; D gene unclear. Trimming took 3 bases from V and 0 from J, leaving 3 bases between them. Germline V gene sequence: CDR1 SGHTA, CDR2 FQGNSA. The CDR3 is 12 residues long. This CDR3 is CASSFPSYEQYF. CDR3 bases: TGTGCCAGCAGCTTCCCCTCCTACGAGCAGTACTTC.

The chain couples TRBV6-6 to TRBJ2-5, with D perhaps TRBD1 (6 bases). Near its end, the DNA agrees better with TRBJ2-7, so the J call may be wrong. The CDR3 consists of 13 residues. Germline CDR1 and CDR2: MNHNY and SVGAGI (reference sequence). The DNA of the CDR3 is TGTGCCAGCAGCTACCGGGACACCCACGAGCAGTACTTC. Its translation: CASSYRDTHEQYF.

The chain recombines TRBV5-1 with TRBJ2-1; possible D gene TRBD1, 6 bases. Germline CDR1 SGHRS, CDR2 YFSETQ. Trimming left V 5 bases short and J 3 bases short, with 15 bases between. The length of the CDR3 is 15 residues. CDR3 residues: CASSVATGYYNEQFF. CDR3 nucleotide sequence: TGCGCCAGCAGTGTTGCGACAGGCTACTACAATGAGCAGTTCTTC.

This chain uses TRBV3-1 with TRBJ2-5, with TRBD2 matching 8 bases. After removal of 2 bases from V and 3 bases from J, the junction contained 8 bases not matched to a gene. This CDR3 region has 16 residues. Germline CDR1 reads LGHDT; CDR2 reads YNNKEL (reference sequence). Here the CDR3 reads CASSQSSGAGEETQYF. The CDR3 nucleotides read TGTGCCAGCAGCCAATCCTCGGGAGCGGGGGAAGAGACCCAGTACTTC.

This clonotype was seen more than once but under ten times. V is TRBV24-1 and J is TRBJ2-5; 8 nucleotides match TRBD2. The J segment lost 11 bases and the V segment lost 5 bases, leaving 12 bases of the junction unmatched. CDR1 is KGHDR and CDR2 is SFDVKD in the germline V gene. CDR3 length equals 14 residues. For the CDR3, the DNA is TGTGCCACCAGTGCCGCCGGGGGGGCCGATGAGCAGTACTTC. Its protein is CATSAAGGADEQYF.

This clonotype was counted between two and nine times. The rearrangement joins TRBV20-1 to TRBJ2-7; D may be TRBD2 (7 bases). From germline, CDR1 is DFQATT and CDR2 SNEGSKA (reference sequence). The CDR3 has 18 residues. V shed 1 base and J shed 1 base, with 23 bases lying between them. In nucleotides, the CDR3 is TGCAGTGCTAGAGTCCCGGGGGGCGGGAGTTTAAAGTCCTACGAGCAGTACTTC. Its translation: CSARVPGGGSLKSYEQYF.

The J gene is TRBJ2-2, the V gene TRBV7-2; D ambiguous. The CDR3 runs 16 residues. Trimming took 0 bases from V and 0 from J, leaving 8 bases between them. The germline V gene has CDR1 SGHTA and CDR2 FQGNSA. The CDR3 DNA is TGTGCCAGCAGCTTAGCTACTGCGGCGAACACCGGGGAGCTGTTTTTT. Its protein is CASSLATAANTGELFF.

This clonotype was seen many times. The rearrangement links TRBV7-8 to TRBJ1-1, with TRBD1 identical over 10 bases. Trimming cost V 6 bases and J 4 bases; bases outside gene matches: 5. The CDR3 extends over 14 amino acids. Germline V gene data show CDR1 as SGHVS and CDR2 as FQNEAQ. The CDR3 DNA reads as TGTGCCAGCAGTCTCCGGGACAGGGGCACTGAAGCTTTCTTT. This sequence encodes CASSLRDRGTEAFF.

The sample holds many counts of this clonotype. The chain uses TRBV20-1 and TRBJ2-5, with 7 nucleotides matching TRBD1. CDR3 size: 15 residues. CDR1 DFQATT and CDR2 SNEGSKA come from the germline V gene (reference sequence). The trim removed 3 bases at V and 4 bases at J, leaving 11 bases unmatched. CDR3 nucleotide sequence: TGCAGTGCTAGGTCGACCAAGGACAGGATAGAGACCCAGTACTTC. As protein: CSARSTKDRIETQYF.

The chain carries TRBV6-5 and TRBJ2-7; tentative D call: TRBD2 (5 bases). Per germline, CDR1 MNHEY and CDR2 SVGAGI. The CDR3 loop spans 13 amino acids. Trimming cost V 6 bases and J 0 bases, with 9 bases left between them. The CDR3 here is CASREVGSYEQYF. CDR3 nucleotide sequence: TGTGCCAGCAGGGAGGTAGGCTCCTACGAGCAGTACTTC.

This sequence joins TRBV2 and TRBJ2-1, with 8 bases that match TRBD2. Trimming took 6 bases from V and 2 from J; bases not matched to a gene: 6. Germline CDR1 is SNHLY and CDR2 is FYNNEI. The CDR3 extends over 15 amino acids. The CDR3 DNA sequence: TGTGCCAGCAGGCCTCTAGCGGGCGCCTACAATGAGCAGTTCTTC. This sequence encodes CASRPLAGAYNEQFF.

CDR3 bases: TGTGCCAGCAGCCCCCCGGGACTAGCGGGAGGCAGTAATGAGCAGTTCTTC. Amino acid sequence: CASSPPGLAGGSNEQFF. The chain has TRBV11-2 and TRBJ2-1; 15 bases line up with TRBD2. The germline V gene encodes CDR1 SGHAT and CDR2 FQNNGV. The junction had 9 bases not matched to a gene; V was cut back by 5 bases and J by 7 bases. This CDR3 has 17 amino acids.

The rearrangement links TRBV6-6 to TRBJ2-7, with D possibly being TRBD2 (6 bases). The CDR3 runs to 13 residues. The germline V and J ends were trimmed by 7 bases and 3 bases, with 13 bases remaining between them. Germline CDR1 MNHNY, CDR2 SVGAGI (reference sequence). CDR3 sequence reads: CASNRGRGYEQYF. CDR3 nucleotide sequence: TGTGCCAGCAACCGGGGGAGAGGCTACGAGCAGTACTTC.

The V call is TRBV7-6, the J call TRBJ2-1; the match to TRBD2 covers 8 bases. The CDR3 is 15 amino acids. With 6 bases clipped from V and 5 bases from J, the junction kept 9 bases outside the gene matches. Per germline, CDR1 SGHVS and CDR2 FNYEAQ. Written as DNA, the CDR3 is TGTGCCAGCAGGGGACTAGTAGCGGGAAACAATGAGCAGTTCTTC. Residues: CASRGLVAGNNEQFF. The full variable domain, in which reference TRBV7-6 and TRBJ2-1 provide the parts outside the CDR3, is GAGVSQSPRYKVTKRGQDVALRCDPISGHVSLYWYRQALGQGPEFLTYFNYEAQQDKSGLPNDRFSAERPEGSISTLTIQRTEQRDSAMYRCASRGLVAGNNEQFFGPGTRLTVL.

The chain combines TRBV29-1 with TRBJ2-5; D might be TRBD1 or TRBD2, each matching 5 bases. Deletions cut 4 bases from V and 11 bases from J, with 23 bases between. The CDR3 is 14 residues long. Germline V lookup: CDR1 SQVTM, CDR2 ANQGSEA. The CDR3: CSVARWGWSNEQYF. The CDR3 nucleotides are TGCAGCGTTGCCCGCTGGGGGTGGTCCAATGAGCAGTACTTC.

This clonotype was counted at least ten times. Sequence at one end of the junction differs from germline and may be a read error. CDR3 amino acids: CASSVGQGGEQYF. The CDR3 DNA is TGCGCCAGCAGCGTAGGACAGGGGGGCGAGCAGTACTTC. This chain connects TRBV9 to TRBJ2-7, with TRBD1 matching over 10 bases. The CDR3 loop spans 13 amino acids. The germline V gene encodes CDR1 SGDLS and CDR2 YYNGEE. Full variable domain (rest looked up from reference TRBV9 and TRBJ2-7): DSGVTQTPKHLITATGQRVTLRCSPRSGDLSVYWYQQSLDQGLQFLIQYYNGEERAKGNILERFSAQQFPDLHSELNLSSLELGDSALYFCASSVGQGGEQYFGPGTRLTVT.

This clonotype was seen ten or more times. The chain is built from TRBV7-9 and TRBJ2-3; tentative D call: TRBD2 (6 bases). Germline lookup yields CDR1 SEHNR and CDR2 FQNEAQ (reference sequence). CDR3 size: 15 residues. With 0 bases removed from V and 2 bases from J, the gap between germline ends came to 9 bases. The CDR3 DNA reads TGTGCCAGCAGCTTAGCCGGGAGAACCACAGATACGCAGTATTTT. Residues: CASSLAGRTTDTQYF.

As concerns this clonotype: The germline gene is not matched at one end of the junction; a read error may be the cause. V usage is TRBV7-7 and J usage is TRBJ2-3; D possibly corresponds to TRBD1 (5 bases). CDR1 SSHAT and CDR2 FNYEAQ come from the germline V gene (reference sequence). CDR3 length equals 17 residues. The CDR3 here is CASSLGLSGPSTDTQYF. Here the CDR3 DNA reads TGTGCTAGCAGCTTAGGGTTGTCAGGGCCTAGCACAGATACGCAGTATTTT.

The chain links TRBV5-1 to TRBJ2-1; 11 bases map to TRBD2. Unmatched junction bases numbered 7, after V lost 0 bases and J lost 8 bases. The CDR3 extends over 16 amino acids. Germline V gene lookup returns CDR1 SGHRS and CDR2 YFSETQ. The CDR3 sequence is CASSLGLAGFIDEQFF. The DNA for the CDR3 is TGCGCCAGCAGCTTGGGACTAGCGGGATTCATAGATGAGCAGTTCTTC.

A few counts support this clonotype. The chain uses TRBV10-3 and TRBJ2-1; 9 bases are a match to TRBD1. Germline V lookup: CDR1 ENHRY, CDR2 SYGVKD. Trimming took 7 bases from V and 1 from J; bases not matched to a gene: 8. CDR3 length: 16 amino acids. CDR3 coding DNA: TGTGCCATCAACTTAGGACAGGGGAGATCCTACAATGAGCAGTTCTTC. Amino acid sequence: CAINLGQGRSYNEQFF.

In this sample, this clonotype turned up a few times. V and J are TRBV20-1 and TRBJ2-3; D ambiguous. The ends were cut back, 6 bases at V and 0 bases at J, with 13 bases in the middle. CDR1 is DFQATT and CDR2 is SNEGSKA in the germline V gene (reference sequence). The CDR3 runs 14 residues. The CDR3 region has the DNA TGCAGTGCCCACAAGCCTGACAGCACAGATACGCAGTATTTT. This codes for CSAHKPDSTDTQYF.

This clonotype turned up a few times. The V call is TRBV7-9, the J call TRBJ2-1; D may be TRBD1 or TRBD2 (7 bases each). V dropped 3 bases and J dropped 5 bases, with 26 bases sitting between them. The CDR3 has 19 amino acids. The germline V gene has CDR1 SEHNR and CDR2 FQNEAQ (reference sequence). CDR3 region: CASSFSRDRRGGTNNEQFF. CDR3 bases: TGTGCCAGCAGCTTTTCCCGGGACAGAAGGGGGGGTACTAACAATGAGCAGTTCTTC.

V usage is TRBV20-1 and J usage is TRBJ2-1; D might be TRBD2 (5 bases). The CDR3 is 15 residues long. CDR1 and CDR2 (germline): DFQATT, SNEGSKA (reference sequence). Trimming took off 0 bases at V and 10 bases at J, with 19 bases between the two ends. The DNA of the CDR3 is TGCAGTGCTAGAGATTCAGCGGTTTTCACCTACGAGCAGTTCTTC. The encoded protein is CSARDSAVFTYEQFF.

The chain employs TRBV20-1 and TRBJ1-4, with a possible D match to TRBD1 (5 bases). The CDR3 is 13 amino acids. V was trimmed by 5 bases and J by 8 bases, leaving 15 bases between them. The V gene's germline CDR1 is DFQATT and CDR2 SNEGSKA (reference sequence). CDR3 region: CSAPGGLREKLFF. The CDR3 DNA reads as TGCAGTGCTCCGGGGGGATTGAGGGAAAAACTGTTTTTT.

This chain connects TRBV7-2 to TRBJ2-1; TRBD2 is a possible D gene (6 bases). The V end lost 2 bases, the J end lost 6 bases, and 8 bases lay between the germline ends. CDR3 size: 13 residues. CDR1 and CDR2 from the germline V gene are SGHTA and FQGNSA. The CDR3 DNA reads as TGTGCCAGCAGCTTAATCGGGGGCAATGAGCAGTTCTTC. Translation gives CASSLIGGNEQFF.

This clonotype came up many times. The chain has TRBV4-1 and TRBJ2-7; TRBD2 is a possible D gene (5 bases). Germline V gives CDR1 MGHRA, CDR2 YSYEKL. This CDR3 has 15 amino acids. Trimming left V 1 base short and J 3 bases short, with 13 bases between. The CDR3 loop is CASSQGEGFYYEQYF. The CDR3 nucleotides are TGCGCCAGCAGCCAAGGTGAGGGATTTTACTACGAGCAGTACTTC.

To note about this clonotype: The germline gene is not matched at one end of the junction; a read error may be the cause. The chain links TRBV7-2 to TRBJ2-5; 9 bases are a match to TRBD1. The DNA end is more similar to TRBJ2-7, so the J call may be wrong. This CDR3 spans 14 amino acids. Germline V gene sequence: CDR1 SGHTA, CDR2 FQGNSA. For the CDR3, the DNA is TGTGCCAGCAGCCAGGGACAGGGCTCCTGCGAGCAGTACTTC. Translated: CASSQGQGSCEQYF.

This chain joins TRBV4-1 and TRBJ2-5; no firm D call. CDR3 size: 15 residues. The ends were cut back, 0 bases at V and 0 bases at J, with 8 bases in the middle. The germline gives CDR1 MGHRA, CDR2 YSYEKL. CDR3 in DNA: TGCGCCAGCAGCCAAGAAAGGCGGAACCAAGAGACCCAGTACTTC. Its translation: CASSQERRNQETQYF.

The rearrangement uses TRBV3-1 and TRBJ2-2; TRBD2 matches 9 bases. V lost 5 bases and J lost 6; bases outside the gene matches: 13. Germline V gives CDR1 LGHDT, CDR2 YNNKEL (reference sequence). The CDR3 is made up of 17 amino acids. The CDR3 DNA is TGTGCCAGCAGCTTCGGTGGAGCGGGAGGATACGCCGGGGAGCTGTTTTTT. It is translated as CASSFGGAGGYAGELFF.

The rearrangement links TRBV7-2 to TRBJ2-5, with D hard to call. The length of the CDR3 is 14 residues. With 1 base removed from V and 4 bases from J, the gap between germline ends came to 10 bases. Germline CDR1 and CDR2: SGHTA and FQGNSA. The CDR3 protein is CASSLGVGGETQYF. DNA of the CDR3: TGTGCCAGCAGCTTAGGTGTGGGCGGAGAGACCCAGTACTTC. Full variable domain (remainder filled in from reference TRBV7-2 and TRBJ2-5): GAGVSQSPSNKVTEKGKDVELRCDPISGHTALYWYRQSLGQGLEFLIYFQGNSAPDKSGLPSDRFSAERTGGSVSTLTIQRTQQEDSAVYLCASSLGVGGETQYFGPGTRLLVL.

For this clonotype: An end of the junction differs from the germline gene, which may be a read error. V and J are TRBV20-1 and TRBJ2-1, with 8 bases that match TRBD2. CDR1 is DFQATT, CDR2 SNEGSKA, per germline (reference sequence). The CDR3 spans 17 residues. The chain's CDR3 is CSATTIRTSNRYTEQFF. The CDR3 DNA reads TGCAGTGCTACCACGATAAGGACTAGCAACCGGTACACTGAGCAGTTCTTC.